Following are 19 T cell receptor beta chains from one sample sequenced in a study of CD8+ T cells in alopecia areata. Once RNA had been extracted, it was reverse transcribed into cDNA to act as the sequencing template. Clones were read by immunoSEQ multiplex PCR, and TCRdb kept only the in-frame ones, dropping some. The sample shows tens of thousands of clones, approximately 60% of them seen only once. Sequencing used CD8+ T cells sorted from blood, obtained at week 0. The receptor source for this set is a human donor with alopecia areata.

This clone appeared many times. This chain uses TRBV6-4 with TRBJ2-3; the D gene is possibly TRBD2 (7 bases). The CDR3 consists of 14 residues. Trimming stripped 2 bases from V and 2 bases from J, with 8 bases between. Germline V gene sequence: CDR1 MRHNA, CDR2 SNTAGT. CDR3 sequence: CASSDGGATDTQYF. The DNA for the CDR3 is TGTGCCAGCAGTGACGGGGGGGCCACAGATACGCAGTATTTT.

This clone turned up a few times. CDR3 sequence (DNA): TGTGCCAGCAGCTTAGGGGGCAGTACTTACTACGAGCAGTACTTC. Its protein is CASSLGGSTYYEQYF. This rearrangement joins TRBV7-2 to TRBJ2-7, with D perhaps TRBD1 (5 bases). V was clipped by 1 base and J by 3 bases, with 13 bases between them. The CDR3 covers 15 residues. CDR1 and CDR2 (germline): SGHTA, FQGNSA. The full variable domain, its missing parts supplied by reference TRBV7-2 and TRBJ2-7, is GAGVSQSPSNKVTEKGKDVELRCDPISGHTALYWYRQSLGQGLEFLIYFQGNSAPDKSGLPSDRFSAERTGGSVSTLTIQRTQQEDSAVYLCASSLGGSTYYEQYFGPGTRLTVT.

With regard to this clone: The same CDR3 is also encoded by other DNA sequences in this sample. The rearrangement uses TRBV27 and TRBJ2-7, with D possibly being TRBD2 (5 bases). V was clipped by 5 bases and J by 4 bases, with 6 bases between them. Germline V gene lookup returns CDR1 MNHEY and CDR2 SMNVEV (reference sequence). The CDR3 runs 11 residues. The CDR3 spells CASSRGYEQYF. CDR3 coding DNA: TGTGCCAGCAGTCGAGGGTACGAGCAGTACTTC.

This clone has only a few counts. This probably arose from a read error, given a far larger clone one base away. The genes are TRBV30 and TRBJ1-1; a weak D match, TRBD1 (6 bases). Germline CDR1 GTSNPN, CDR2 SVGIG (reference sequence). There are 17 residues in the CDR3. V shed 0 bases and J shed 0 bases, with 17 bases lying between them. The DNA of the CDR3 is TGTGCCTGGAGTGTCGGGACATGGGATGGGATGAACACTGAAGCTTTCTTT. It translates to CAWSVGTWDGMNTEAFF.

As DNA, the CDR3 is TGTGCCAGCAGTGAAGCGACGGCAGGGCTTGGCTACACCTTC. This sequence encodes CASSEATAGLGYTF. The chain couples TRBV2 to TRBJ1-2; TRBD1 is a possible D gene (5 bases). CDR1 and CDR2 (germline): SNHLY, FYNNEI. The CDR3 extends over 14 amino acids. V was shortened by 0 bases and J by 7 bases, with 12 bases between the two germline ends.

This clone appeared a few times. This chain joins TRBV29-1 and TRBJ2-3, with 8 bases matching TRBD2. The junction had 12 bases not matched to a gene; V was cut back by 7 bases and J by 3 bases. The CDR3 covers 15 residues. The germline CDR1 and CDR2 sequences are SQVTM and ANQGSEA. The CDR3 DNA reads TGCAGCGCAACAATAGCGGGAAGGAGTACAGATACGCAGTATTTT. Its translation: CSATIAGRSTDTQYF.

This clone occurred a few times. The V call is TRBV4-3, the J call TRBJ2-3; 7 bases align to TRBD1. Germline V gene data show CDR1 as LGHNA and CDR2 as YSLEER. The CDR3 totals 15 residues. V lost 2 bases, J lost 6 bases, and 8 bases stayed unmatched. CDR3: CASSQIQGWDDTQYF. In DNA form, the CDR3 reads TGCGCCAGCAGCCAAATACAGGGGTGGGACGATACGCAGTATTTT.

The rearrangement joins TRBV2 to TRBJ2-5, with 7 bases aligning to TRBD1. The germline CDR1 and CDR2 sequences are SNHLY and FYNNEI. CDR3 length: 13 residues. V shed 6 bases, J shed 5 bases, and the junction held 6 bases outside the gene matches. DNA of the CDR3: TGTGCCAGCAGGGAGACAGGGATGGAGACCCAGTACTTC. Encoded protein: CASRETGMETQYF. Filled out from reference TRBV2 and TRBJ2-5, the complete variable domain reads EPEVTQTPSHQVTQMGQEVILRCVPISNHLYFYWYRQILGQKVEFLVSFYNNEISEKSEIFDDQFSVERPDGSNFTLKIRSTKLEDSAMYFCASRETGMETQYFGPGTRLLVL.

The rearrangement uses TRBV7-6 and TRBJ2-3, with D unclear. The CDR3 spans 16 residues. The ends were cut back, 4 bases at V and 3 bases at J, with 17 bases in the middle. CDR1 is SGHVS, CDR2 FNYEAQ, per germline. CDR3 region: CASSYGTNTRTDTQYF. CDR3 coding DNA: TGTGCCAGCAGCTATGGAACCAACACTCGGACAGATACGCAGTATTTT.

V and J are TRBV6-1 and TRBJ2-1; TRBD2 is a possible D gene (5 bases). Trimming cost V 2 bases and J 6 bases, with 17 bases left between them. CDR1 and CDR2 (germline): MNHNS, SASEGT. The CDR3 is made up of 16 amino acids. CDR3 sequence (DNA): TGTGCCAGCAGTGAATCCACTAGTTTGGTGGGCAATGAGCAGTTCTTC. Amino acid sequence: CASSESTSLVGNEQFF.

Here the CDR3 DNA reads TGTGCCAGCACAGCGGGAGGTTCCTACAATGAGCAGTTCTTC. Translating gives CASTAGGSYNEQFF. The V gene is TRBV27, the J gene TRBJ2-1, with 9 bases identical to TRBD2. Germline CDR1 reads MNHEY; CDR2 reads SMNVEV (reference sequence). V lost 7 bases to trimming and J lost 1 base; unmatched junction nucleotides: 2. The CDR3 runs 14 residues.

The chain carries TRBV21-1 and TRBJ2-3. TRBV21-1 is annotated as a pseudogene. The CDR3 is made up of 9 amino acids. CDR3 sequence: CASPDTQYF. CDR3 nucleotide sequence: TGTGCCAGCCCAGATACGCAGTATTTT.

This rearrangement joins TRBV5-8 to TRBJ1-5; 8 bases agree with TRBD1. The CDR3 covers 14 residues. In germline, CDR1 is SGHTS, CDR2 YDEGEE. V was clipped by 4 bases and J by 4 bases; unmatched bases: 4. CDR3 nucleotide sequence: TGTGCCAGCAGCCGGAGGACAGGGAATCAGCCCCAGCATTTT. This codes for CASSRRTGNQPQHF.

V gene TRBV9 combines with J gene TRBJ2-3; maybe TRBD2 (6 bases). The CDR3 is 16 amino acids. Germline loops: CDR1 SGDLS, CDR2 YYNGEE. Trimming stripped 4 bases from V and 0 bases from J, with 15 bases between. The CDR3 spells CASSPGLTGSTDTQYF. CDR3 bases: TGTGCCAGCAGCCCGGGACTCACTGGGAGCACAGATACGCAGTATTTT.

This clone occurred a few times. This chain connects TRBV9 to TRBJ1-1; D gene ambiguous. Trimming pared 2 bases from V and 1 base from J, leaving 6 bases between. The germline CDR1 and CDR2 sequences are SGDLS and YYNGEE. The CDR3 covers 13 residues. As DNA, the CDR3 is TGTGCCAGCAGCGTCGAAGGGAACACTGAAGCTTTCTTT. The encoded protein is CASSVEGNTEAFF.

This clone occurred a few times. The chain has TRBV4-1 and TRBJ2-7, with D perhaps TRBD1 (6 bases). Trimming removed 5 bases at V and 2 bases at J, with 25 bases between. This CDR3 spans 18 amino acids. Germline values: CDR1 MGHRA, CDR2 YSYEKL. The CDR3 nucleotides are TGCGCCAGCAGCGCCCAGTTTATGTCGGGGACAAAGACCTACGAGCAGTACTTC. It is translated as CASSAQFMSGTKTYEQYF.

The rearrangement links TRBV27 to TRBJ2-2; D might be TRBD1 (5 bases). Trimming removed 5 bases from V and 4 bases from J, with 11 bases in between. From germline, CDR1 is MNHEY and CDR2 SMNVEV (reference sequence). The CDR3 contains 14 residues. The chain's CDR3 is CASSPLDSTGELFF. CDR3 DNA sequence: TGTGCCAGCAGTCCATTAGACAGCACCGGGGAGCTGTTTTTT.

The J gene is TRBJ2-1, the V gene TRBV7-6; 12 bases map to TRBD2. Germline assignment: CDR1 SGHVS and CDR2 FNYEAQ. V lost 1 base and J lost 3; bases outside the gene matches: 16. CDR3 size: 21 residues. CDR3 nucleotides: TGTGCCAGCAGCTTAGTCCGACTAGCGGGAGCTAAGACAGGGGACTACAATGAGCAGTTCTTC. This codes for CASSLVRLAGAKTGDYNEQFF.

The CDR3 loop is CASSPDSPPMELFF. In DNA, the CDR3 is TGCGCCAGCAGCCCTGACTCCCCCCCAATGGAGCTGTTTTTT. This chain joins TRBV5-1 and TRBJ2-2; unclear D gene. Germline V gene sequence: CDR1 SGHRS, CDR2 YFSETQ. This CDR3 contains 14 residues. V lost 4 bases to trimming and J lost 10 bases, with 17 bases between them. The full variable domain, with the rest looked up from reference TRBV5-1 and TRBJ2-2, is KAGVTQTPRYLIKTRGQQVTLSCSPISGHRSVSWYQQTPGQGLQFLFEYFSETQRNKGNFPGRFSGRQFSNSRSEMNVSTLELGDSALYLCASSPDSPPMELFFGEGSRLTVL.